Reported below is one T cell receptor (beta chain). Here immunoSEQ multiplex PCR was the method, and the copy in TCRdb shows in-frame clones only, minus some. The table has 200,000 to 250,000 clones, roughly nine tenths seen once. Clinical history reported by participants formed the basis on which cohorts were assigned. Germline CDR1 reads DFQATT; CDR2 reads SNEGSKA (reference sequence). Trimming stripped 3 bases from V and 5 bases from J, with 14 bases between. The CDR3 runs 13 residues. This sample was taken from a study of blood T cell repertoires in COVID-19. This clonotype was obtained from a man aged 30 to 45 who had recovered from COVID-19. The chain couples TRBV20-1 to TRBJ2-7, with a weak D call TRBD1 (6 bases). Sequences were obtained from PBMCs or T cells enriched from blood (not recorded which). In nucleotides, the CDR3 is TGCAGTGCTAGTACCGGGACAACTAACGAGCAGTACTTC. Protein: CSASTGTTNEQYF.